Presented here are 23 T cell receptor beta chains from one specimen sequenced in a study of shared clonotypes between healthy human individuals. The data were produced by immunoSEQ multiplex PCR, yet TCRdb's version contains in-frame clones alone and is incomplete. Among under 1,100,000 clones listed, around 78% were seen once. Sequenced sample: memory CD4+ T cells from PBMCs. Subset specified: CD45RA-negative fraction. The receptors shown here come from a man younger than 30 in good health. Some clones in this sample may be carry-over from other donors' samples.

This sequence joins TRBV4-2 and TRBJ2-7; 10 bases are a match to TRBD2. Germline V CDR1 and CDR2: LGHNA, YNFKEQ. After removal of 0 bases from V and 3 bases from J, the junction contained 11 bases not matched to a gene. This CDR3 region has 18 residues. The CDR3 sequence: CASSQDRRTSGSFYEQYF. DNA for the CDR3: TGTGCCAGCAGCCAAGATAGGCGGACTAGCGGATCCTTCTACGAGCAGTACTTC.

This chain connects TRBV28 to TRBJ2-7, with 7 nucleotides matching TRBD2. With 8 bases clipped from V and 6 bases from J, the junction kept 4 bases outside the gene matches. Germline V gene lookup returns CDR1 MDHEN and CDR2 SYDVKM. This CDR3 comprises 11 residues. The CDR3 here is CASPGGGEQYF. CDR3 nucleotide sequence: TGTGCCAGCCCTGGGGGGGGCGAGCAGTACTTC.

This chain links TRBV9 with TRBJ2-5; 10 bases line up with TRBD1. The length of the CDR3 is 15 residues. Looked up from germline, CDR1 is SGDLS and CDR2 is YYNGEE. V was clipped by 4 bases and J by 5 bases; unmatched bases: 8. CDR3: CASSLDRGSRETQYF. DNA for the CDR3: TGTGCCAGCAGCTTGGACAGGGGGTCGCGCGAGACCCAGTACTTC.

The CDR3 loop reads CAWDSGQETQYF. CDR3 nucleotides: TGTGCCTGGGACAGCGGCCAAGAGACCCAGTACTTC. This sequence joins TRBV30 and TRBJ2-5; D assignment may be TRBD1 or TRBD2 (5 bases each). Germline lookup yields CDR1 GTSNPN and CDR2 SVGIG (reference sequence). The CDR3 is made up of 12 amino acids. V was cut by 5 bases and J by 1 base, with 8 bases left in between.

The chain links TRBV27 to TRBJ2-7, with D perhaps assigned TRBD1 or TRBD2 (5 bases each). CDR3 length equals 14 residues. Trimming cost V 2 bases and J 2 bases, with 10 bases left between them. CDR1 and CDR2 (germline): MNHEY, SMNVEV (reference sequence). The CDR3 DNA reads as TGTGCCAGCAGTTTAAGGGACGGACCCTACGAGCAGTACTTC. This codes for CASSLRDGPYEQYF.

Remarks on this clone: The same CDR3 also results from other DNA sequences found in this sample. The CDR3 region is CASSLGVGAQETQYF. The CDR3 DNA reads as TGCGCCAGCAGCTTGGGGGTCGGCGCCCAAGAGACCCAGTACTTC. The chain has TRBV5-1 and TRBJ2-5, with unresolved D. Germline V gene lookup returns CDR1 SGHRS and CDR2 YFSETQ. The CDR3 covers 15 residues. V shed 0 bases and J shed 1 base, with 10 bases lying between them.

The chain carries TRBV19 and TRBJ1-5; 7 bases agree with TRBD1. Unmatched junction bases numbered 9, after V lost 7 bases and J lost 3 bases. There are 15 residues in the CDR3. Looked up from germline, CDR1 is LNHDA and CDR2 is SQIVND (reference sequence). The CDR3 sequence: CASNSWDSLNQPQHF. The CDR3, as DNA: TGTGCCAGTAATAGTTGGGACAGCCTCAATCAGCCCCAGCATTTT.

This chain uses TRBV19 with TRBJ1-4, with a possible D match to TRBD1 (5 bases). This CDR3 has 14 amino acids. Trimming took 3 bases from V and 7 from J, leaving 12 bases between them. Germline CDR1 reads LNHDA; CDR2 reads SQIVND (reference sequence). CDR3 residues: CASSMQGSGEKLFF. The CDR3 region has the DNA TGTGCCAGTAGTATGCAGGGTAGCGGTGAAAAACTGTTTTTT. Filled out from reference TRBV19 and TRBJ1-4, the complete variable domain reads DGGITQSPKYLFRKEGQNVTLSCEQNLNHDAMYWYRQDPGQGLRLIYYSQIVNDFQKGDIAEGYSVSREKKESFPLTVTSAQKNPTAFYLCASSMQGSGEKLFFGSGTQLSVL.

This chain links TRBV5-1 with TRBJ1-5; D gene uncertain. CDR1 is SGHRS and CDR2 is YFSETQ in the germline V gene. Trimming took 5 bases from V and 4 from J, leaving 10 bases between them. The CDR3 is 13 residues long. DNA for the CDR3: TGCGCCAGCAGAACGACCGTGAATCAGCCCCAGCATTTT. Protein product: CASRTTVNQPQHF.

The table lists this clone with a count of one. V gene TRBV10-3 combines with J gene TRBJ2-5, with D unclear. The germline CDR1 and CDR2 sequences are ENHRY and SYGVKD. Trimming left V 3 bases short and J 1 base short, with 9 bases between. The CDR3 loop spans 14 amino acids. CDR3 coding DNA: TGTGCCATCAGTGATATGGGCGGCCAAGAGACCCAGTACTTC. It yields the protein CAISDMGGQETQYF.

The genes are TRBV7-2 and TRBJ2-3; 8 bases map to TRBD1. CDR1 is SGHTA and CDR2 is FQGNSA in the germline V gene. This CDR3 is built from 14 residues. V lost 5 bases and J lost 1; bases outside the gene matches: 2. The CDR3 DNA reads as TGTGCCAGCAGCGAGACAGGGGGCACAGATACGCAGTATTTT. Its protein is CASSETGGTDTQYF.

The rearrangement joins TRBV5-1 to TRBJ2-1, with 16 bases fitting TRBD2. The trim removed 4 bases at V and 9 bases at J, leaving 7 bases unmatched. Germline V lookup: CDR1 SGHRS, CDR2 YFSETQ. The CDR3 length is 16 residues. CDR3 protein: CASSPQGLAGGGEQFF. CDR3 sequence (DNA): TGCGCCAGCAGCCCCCAGGGACTAGCGGGAGGGGGTGAGCAGTTCTTC. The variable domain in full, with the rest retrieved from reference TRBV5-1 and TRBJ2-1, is KAGVTQTPRYLIKTRGQQVTLSCSPISGHRSVSWYQQTPGQGLQFLFEYFSETQRNKGNFPGRFSGRQFSNSRSEMNVSTLELGDSALYLCASSPQGLAGGGEQFFGPGTRLTVL.

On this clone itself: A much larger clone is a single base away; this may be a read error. The chain's CDR3 is CASSSGLANEQYF. The CDR3 DNA is TGTGCCAGCAGCTCGGGACTAGCGAACGAGCAGTACTTC. V usage is TRBV7-9 and J usage is TRBJ2-7; 10 bases fit TRBD2. CDR1 is SEHNR, CDR2 FQNEAQ, per germline (reference sequence). After removal of 4 bases from V and 5 bases from J, the junction contained 2 bases not matched to a gene. The CDR3 consists of 13 residues.

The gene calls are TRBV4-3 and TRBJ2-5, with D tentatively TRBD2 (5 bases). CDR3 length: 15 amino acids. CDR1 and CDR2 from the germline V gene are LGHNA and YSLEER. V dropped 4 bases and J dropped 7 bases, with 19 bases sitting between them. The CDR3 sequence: CASSLRVQRMGTQYF. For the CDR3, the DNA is TGCGCCAGCAGCCTCCGCGTACAGCGGATGGGGACCCAGTACTTC.

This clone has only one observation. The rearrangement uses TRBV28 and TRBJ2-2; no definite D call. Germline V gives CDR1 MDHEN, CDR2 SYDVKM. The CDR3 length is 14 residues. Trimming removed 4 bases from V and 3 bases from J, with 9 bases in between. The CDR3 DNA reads TGTGCCAGCAGTTCTACGGGCGACACCGGGGAGCTGTTTTTT. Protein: CASSSTGDTGELFF. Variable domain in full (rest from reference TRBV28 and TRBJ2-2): DVKVTQSSRYLVKRTGEKVFLECVQDMDHENMFWYRQDPGLGLRLIYFSYDVKMKEKGDIPEGYSVSREKKERFSLILESASTNQTSMYLCASSSTGDTGELFFGEGSRLTVL.

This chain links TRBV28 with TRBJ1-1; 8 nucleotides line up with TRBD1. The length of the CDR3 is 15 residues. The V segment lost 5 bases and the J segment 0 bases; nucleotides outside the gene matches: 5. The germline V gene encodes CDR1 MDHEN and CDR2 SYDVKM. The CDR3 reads CASSNRGFMNTEAFF. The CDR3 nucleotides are TGTGCCAGCAGTAACAGGGGGTTCATGAACACTGAAGCTTTCTTT.

The CDR3 protein is CASSFPGLGNIQYF. CDR3 sequence (DNA): TGTGCCAGCAGTTTCCCCGGGTTGGGGAACATTCAGTACTTC. The V gene is TRBV28, the J gene TRBJ2-4; D ambiguous. The CDR3 is 14 amino acids. CDR1 and CDR2 (germline): MDHEN, SYDVKM. The V and J ends lost 3 bases and 7 bases respectively, with 13 bases between them.

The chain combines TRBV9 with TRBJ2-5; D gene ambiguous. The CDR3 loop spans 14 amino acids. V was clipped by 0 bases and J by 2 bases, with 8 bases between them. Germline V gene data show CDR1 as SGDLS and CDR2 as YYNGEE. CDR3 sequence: CASSVEGRQETQYF. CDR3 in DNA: TGTGCCAGCAGCGTAGAGGGCAGGCAAGAGACCCAGTACTTC.

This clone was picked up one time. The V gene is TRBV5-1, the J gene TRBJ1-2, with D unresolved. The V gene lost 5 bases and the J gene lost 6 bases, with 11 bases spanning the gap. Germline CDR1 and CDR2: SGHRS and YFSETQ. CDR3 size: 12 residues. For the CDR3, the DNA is TGCGCCAGCAGTGGTGCTGGGAATGGCTACACCTTC. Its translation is CASSGAGNGYTF.

CDR3 nucleotides: TGCGCCAGCAGCCCAACCAGGGGGGACCTCTATGGCTACACCTTC. Amino acid sequence: CASSPTRGDLYGYTF. V usage is TRBV5-1 and J usage is TRBJ1-2; 7 bases match TRBD1. The CDR3 is made up of 15 amino acids. From germline, CDR1 is SGHRS and CDR2 YFSETQ. J lost 4 bases, V lost 4 bases, and 10 bases had no gene match.

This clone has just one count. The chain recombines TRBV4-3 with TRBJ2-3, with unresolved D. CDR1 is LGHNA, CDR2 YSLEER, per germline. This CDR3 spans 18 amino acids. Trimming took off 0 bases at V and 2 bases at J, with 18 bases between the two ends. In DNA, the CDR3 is TGCGCCAGCAGCCAAGACATGGCCCGGCCCCTGGACACAGATACGCAGTATTTT. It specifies CASSQDMARPLDTDTQYF.

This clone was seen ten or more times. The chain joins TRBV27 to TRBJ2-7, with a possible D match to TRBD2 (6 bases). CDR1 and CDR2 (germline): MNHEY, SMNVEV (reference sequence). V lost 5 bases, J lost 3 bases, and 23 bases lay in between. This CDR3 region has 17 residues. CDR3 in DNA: TGTGCCAGCAGTAGCACTGACCTGGGACTGAGAATCTACGAGCAGTACTTC. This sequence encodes CASSSTDLGLRIYEQYF.

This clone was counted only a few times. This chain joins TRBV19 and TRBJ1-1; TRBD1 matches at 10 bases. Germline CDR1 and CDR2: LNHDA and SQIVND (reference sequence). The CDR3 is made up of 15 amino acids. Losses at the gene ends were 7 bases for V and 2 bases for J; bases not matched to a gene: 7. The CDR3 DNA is TGTGCCAGTAAAGAGACAGGGGGCCTAAACACTGAAGCTTTCTTT. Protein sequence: CASKETGGLNTEAFF.